This is a list of T cell receptor beta chains from one sample in a study of T cell changes during pregnancy in multiple sclerosis. Assay: immunoSEQ multiplex PCR; the TCRdb copy retains only in-frame clones and omits some. The sample includes tens of thousands of clones, roughly 92% seen only once; the top ten take just under 2%. Sequences were derived from peripheral blood, sampled in the second trimester of pregnancy. These receptor sequences come from a female donor with multiple sclerosis, enrolled in a pregnancy study. Both conserved end residues are part of each CDR3. Fields, in order: V gene, D gene, clone size, J gene, CDR3 DNA, CDR3 protein. The D gene is left open where the match is weak. Part of the rows lack a size; the others show once, few, many or a class for expanded clones.

>TRBV28|TRBD2|.|TRBJ2-5
TGTGCCAGCAGTCTGATAGCGGGAGACTGGGAGACCCAGTACTTC
CASSLIAGDWETQYF
>TRBV7-9|.|.|TRBJ2-1
TGTGCCAGCAGCAACTCGACTGTCTACAATGAGCAGTTCTTC
CASSNSTVYNEQFF
>TRBV10-3|.|.|TRBJ1-2
TGTGCCATCAGTGAGATTAGCCTGAAGAACTATGGCTACACCTTC
CAISEISLKNYGYTF
>TRBV6-7|TRBD1|.|TRBJ1-4
TGTGCCAGCAGTCCGGACAGGGGTGAAAAACTGTTTTTT
CASSPDRGEKLFF
>TRBV27|.|.|TRBJ2-6
TGTGCCAGCAGTTTCAGGGTTGAAGGGGCCAACGTCCTGACTTTC
CASSFRVEGANVLTF
>TRBV5-6|.|once|TRBJ2-7
TGTGCCAGCAGCTTGCAGGGGTACGAGCAGTACTTC
CASSLQGYEQYF
>TRBV5-1|.|.|TRBJ2-7
TGCGCCAGCAGCCTAGGACAAGGTAACTACGAGCAGTACTTC
CASSLGQGNYEQYF
>TRBV6-4|.|.|TRBJ2-2
TGTGCCAGCAGAACTACTGCGGGATGGGACACCGGGGAGCTGTTTTTT
CASRTTAGWDTGELFF
>TRBV19|.|.|TRBJ2-7
TGTGCCAGTAGTAACCGTGTGGAGGCCTACGAGCAGTACTTC
CASSNRVEAYEQYF
>TRBV2|TRBD1|.|TRBJ1-2
TGTGCCAGCAGCAGGGGGCGCCGATTCGGCTACACCTTC
CASSRGRRFGYTF
>TRBV27|.|.|TRBJ2-7
TGTGCCAGCAGACCGACGACTAGACAAATTTACGAGCAGTACTTC
CASRPTTRQIYEQYF
>TRBV5-1|.|.|TRBJ1-2
TGCGCCAGCAGCTTAGCCCCTGATTCCCCTAACTATGGCTACACCTTC
CASSLAPDSPNYGYTF
>TRBV27|.|.|TRBJ2-7
TGTGCCAGCAGTGGGGGCCGGGACCCTCCCTCCTACGAGCAGTACTTC
CASSGGRDPPSYEQYF
>TRBV27|.|once|TRBJ2-1
TGTGCCAGCAGCATCCTCGGGACTCCAAATGAGCAGTTCTTC
CASSILGTPNEQFF